Shown below are 28 T cell receptor beta chains from a single sample sequenced in a study of CD8 T cells in Susac syndrome (dated by TCRdb to between 2019 and 2020). The library was built by means of the immunoSEQ multiplex PCR assay. RNA was extracted with the RNeasy kit and about 0.5 to 1 ug was reverse transcribed using random hexamers. TCRdb cleaned the public reads at Q25 with fastp, built clones with MiXCR and kept in-frame beta chains. Rows merge per CDR3 protein into single entries with the most common DNA and genes. The sample has 60,000 to 75,000 distinct CDR3 sequences on record, about 95% of them singletons. Of the sample, roughly 0.25% falls within the top ten clones. The sequenced sample consisted of CD8+ T cells from PBMCs. These receptors came from a human donor in good health.

The gene calls are TRBV15 and TRBJ2-1; 7 bases fit TRBD1. Unmatched junction bases numbered 7, after V lost 8 bases and J lost 3 bases. Germline V gene data show CDR1 as LNHNV and CDR2 as YYDKDF (reference sequence). This CDR3 contains 14 residues. The CDR3 protein is CATGSPGGYNEQFF. The CDR3 coding sequence is TGTGCCACCGGCTCCCCAGGGGGCTACAATGAGCAGTTCTTC.

This clonotype was observed a single time. The chain couples TRBV7-9 to TRBJ1-2; D is possibly TRBD1 (6 bases). V was pared by 5 bases and J by 0 bases, with 13 bases between. The germline CDR1 and CDR2 sequences are SEHNR and FQNEAQ (reference sequence). The CDR3 runs 15 residues. CDR3: CASSPVGGANYGYTF. For the CDR3, the DNA is TGTGCCAGCAGCCCCGTAGGGGGAGCTAACTATGGCTACACCTTC. The full variable domain, in which reference TRBV7-9 and TRBJ1-2 provide the parts outside the CDR3, is DTGVSQNPRHKITKRGQNVTFRCDPISEHNRLYWYRQTLGQGPEFLTYFQNEAQLEKSRLLSDRFSAERPKGSFSTLEIQRTEQGDSAMYLCASSPVGGANYGYTFGSGTRLTVV.

The gene calls are TRBV14 and TRBJ1-2, with 10 bases lining up with TRBD1. The CDR3 length is 14 residues. V shed 3 bases and J 4 bases; nucleotides not matched to a gene: 2. The germline gives CDR1 SGHDN, CDR2 FVKESK. The CDR3 nucleotides read TGTGCCAGCAGCCAGGGGACAGGGGCCTATGGCTACACCTTC. Translation gives CASSQGTGAYGYTF. Using reference TRBV14 and TRBJ1-2 for the parts outside the CDR3, the full variable domain is EAGVTQFPSHSVIEKGQTVTLRCDPISGHDNLYWYRRVMGKEIKFLLHFVKESKQDESGMPNNRFLAERTGGTYSTLKVQPAELEDSGVYFCASSQGTGAYGYTFGSGTRLTVV.

The chain joins TRBV6-6 to TRBJ2-5; D call uncertain. From germline, CDR1 is MNHNY and CDR2 SVGAGI (reference sequence). The V end was cut by 6 bases, the J end by 4 bases, with 21 bases between. The CDR3 extends over 16 amino acids. CDR3 region: CASSSEVLAGIETQYF. The CDR3 nucleotides read TGTGCCAGCAGCTCCGAGGTACTTGCTGGGATAGAGACCCAGTACTTC.

This chain links TRBV2 with TRBJ2-2; 8 positions agree with TRBD1. V shed 6 bases, J shed 5 bases, and the junction held 14 bases outside the gene matches. Looked up from germline, CDR1 is SNHLY and CDR2 is FYNNEI. This CDR3 comprises 17 residues. The CDR3 DNA reads as TGTGCCAGCAGGACTACCCTAGGACAGGGAAGGACCGGGGAGCTGTTTTTT. Amino acids: CASRTTLGQGRTGELFF.

CDR3 DNA: TGTGCCAGCAGTTCCCAAGCGGGGGGGCTCGATGAGCAGTTCTTC. It yields the protein CASSSQAGGLDEQFF. The chain is built from TRBV12-3 or TRBV12-4 and TRBJ2-1, with 10 bases aligning to TRBD2. The CDR3 runs to 15 residues. V was pared by 4 bases and J by 8 bases, with 8 bases of the junction left unmatched.

The V gene is TRBV3-1, the J gene TRBJ2-5, with 11 bases matching TRBD2. V lost 2 bases and J lost 2; bases outside the gene matches: 7. The CDR3 runs 17 residues. Germline CDR1 is LGHDT and CDR2 is YNNKEL (reference sequence). The CDR3 region has the DNA TGTGCCAGCAGCCAAACTAGCGGGGGACCTTGGCAAGAGACCCAGTACTTC. Protein: CASSQTSGGPWQETQYF.

CDR3 bases: TGTGCCAGCAGCCAAGGCCCGGGACTAGCGGGGGGCAGGACAGATACGCAGTATTTT. The encoded protein is CASSQGPGLAGGRTDTQYF. V usage is TRBV3-1 and J usage is TRBJ2-3; TRBD2 matches at 15 bases. V lost 1 base and J lost 3; bases outside the gene matches: 8. Germline values: CDR1 LGHDT, CDR2 YNNKEL (reference sequence). The CDR3 length is 19 residues.

CDR3 in amino acids: CASSLSRVAKNIQYF. CDR3 bases: TGCGCCAGCAGCTTGAGCAGGGTAGCCAAAAACATTCAGTACTTC. V and J are TRBV5-1 and TRBJ2-4; possibly TRBD1 for D (5 bases). This CDR3 is built from 15 residues. The germline V and J ends were trimmed by 1 base and 0 bases, with 8 bases remaining between them. Germline V gene data show CDR1 as SGHRS and CDR2 as YFSETQ.

V usage is TRBV2 and J usage is TRBJ1-5; a weak D match, TRBD1 (5 bases). Germline V gene data show CDR1 as SNHLY and CDR2 as FYNNEI. This CDR3 region has 14 residues. Deletions cut 6 bases from V and 5 bases from J, with 14 bases between. CDR3 DNA: TGTGCCAGCAGCGGGGGAGGTGTTCATCAGCCCCAGCATTTT. Its translation: CASSGGGVHQPQHF.

The chain employs TRBV7-9 and TRBJ2-2; D remains unclear. V lost 4 bases and J lost 4, with 13 bases in between. Germline CDR1 SEHNR, CDR2 FQNEAQ (reference sequence). This CDR3 comprises 15 residues. The CDR3 region is CASSSRVTGTGELFF. Written as DNA, the CDR3 is TGTGCCAGCAGCTCAAGGGTTACGGGCACCGGGGAGCTGTTTTTT.

This rearrangement joins TRBV24-1 to TRBJ2-3, with TRBD2 matching 7 bases. This CDR3 has 15 amino acids. Trimming removed 1 base from V and 3 bases from J; junction bases left unmatched: 3. The germline gives CDR1 KGHDR, CDR2 SFDVKD. CDR3 in DNA: TGTGCCACCAGTGATTTTTGGGGGGGGACAGATACGCAGTATTTT. Protein product: CATSDFWGGTDTQYF.

CDR3 nucleotides: TGTGCCAGCAGTTTTAGGGCGTACCAAGAGACCCAGTACTTC. This gives the protein CASSFRAYQETQYF. This chain joins TRBV28 and TRBJ2-5, with no clear D. V was trimmed by 3 bases and J by 0 bases, leaving 8 bases between them. CDR1 is MDHEN and CDR2 is SYDVKM in the germline V gene. CDR3 length: 14 amino acids.

This sequence joins TRBV20-1 and TRBJ2-1, with TRBD1 matching 8 bases. CDR1 and CDR2 (germline): DFQATT, SNEGSKA (reference sequence). The CDR3 runs 13 residues. V lost 6 bases and J lost 3; bases outside the gene matches: 4. CDR3 sequence reads: CSARTGFYNEQFF. In nucleotides, the CDR3 is TGCAGTGCCCGGACAGGGTTCTACAATGAGCAGTTCTTC.

The V gene is TRBV28, the J gene TRBJ2-1; the D is unclear. Germline V gene data show CDR1 as MDHEN and CDR2 as SYDVKM. The CDR3 covers 15 residues. Trimming removed 7 bases at V and 2 bases at J, with 15 bases between. Here the CDR3 reads CASTSVRSAYNEQFF. CDR3 DNA: TGTGCCAGCACCTCAGTCAGGTCCGCCTACAATGAGCAGTTCTTC.

V and J are TRBV5-1 and TRBJ2-7, with D tentatively TRBD1 (5 bases). The CDR3 is 12 amino acids. V dropped 3 bases and J dropped 7 bases, with 11 bases sitting between them. The germline gives CDR1 SGHRS, CDR2 YFSETQ. The CDR3 protein is CASSYQGREQYF. DNA for the CDR3: TGCGCCAGCAGCTACCAGGGCCGGGAGCAGTACTTC.

The chain couples TRBV24-1 to TRBJ2-1; D is ambiguous. V was shortened by 1 base and J by 8 bases, with 5 bases between the two germline ends. Germline CDR1 KGHDR, CDR2 SFDVKD. The CDR3 length is 12 residues. The CDR3 loop is CATSDFGHEQFF. CDR3 bases: TGTGCCACCAGTGATTTCGGCCATGAGCAGTTCTTC.

The chain has TRBV10-2 and TRBJ2-3; 7 nucleotides align to TRBD2. The CDR3 is 16 amino acids. J gave up 1 base and V 0 bases, and 4 bases lay outside the gene matches. Germline V lookup: CDR1 WSHSY, CDR2 SAAADI. Here the CDR3 DNA reads TGCGCCAGCAGTGAGTCGGGAGGGCCTGGCACAGATACGCAGTATTTT. It encodes CASSESGGPGTDTQYF.

This chain links TRBV12-3 or TRBV12-4 with TRBJ2-2, with D maybe TRBD1 (6 bases). The CDR3 spans 15 residues. Trimming took 7 bases from V and 9 from J, leaving 21 bases between them. CDR3 nucleotides: TGTGCCAGCAAATCGAGGGACACCATATCGAGGGAGCTGTTTTTT. As protein: CASKSRDTISRELFF.

This clonotype has a single count. The chain links TRBV3-1 to TRBJ1-2; 9 bases map to TRBD1. The ends lost 6 bases at V and 3 bases at J; junction bases unmatched: 8. Germline loops: CDR1 LGHDT, CDR2 YNNKEL (reference sequence). This CDR3 spans 15 amino acids. In DNA, the CDR3 is TGTGCCAGCAGTTCCCTCCGGACAGGGGACTATGGCTACACCTTC. The encoded protein is CASSSLRTGDYGYTF.

This clonotype was recorded only once. The rearrangement links TRBV5-1 to TRBJ2-5; TRBD2 matches at 12 bases. Germline values: CDR1 SGHRS, CDR2 YFSETQ. The length of the CDR3 is 14 residues. With 4 bases clipped from V and 5 bases from J, the junction kept 3 bases outside the gene matches. The CDR3 is CASSSGTSGETQYF. DNA of the CDR3: TGCGCCAGCAGCAGTGGGACTAGCGGGGAGACCCAGTACTTC.

The chain couples TRBV6-5 to TRBJ2-3; tentatively, D is TRBD2 (5 bases). CDR3 length equals 13 residues. CDR1 and CDR2 (germline): MNHEY, SVGAGI. The V and J ends lost 6 bases and 5 bases respectively, with 12 bases between them. CDR3 bases: TGTGCCAGCAGCCGGGAATCCCGAGATACGCAGTATTTT. Its protein product is CASSRESRDTQYF.

This chain connects TRBV20-1 to TRBJ1-3; D gene uncertain. Germline V gives CDR1 DFQATT, CDR2 SNEGSKA (reference sequence). The V end was cut by 3 bases, the J end by 0 bases, with 9 bases between. The CDR3 covers 14 residues. The CDR3 loop is CSASTRNSGNTIYF. The CDR3 nucleotides read TGCAGTGCTAGTACGAGAAACTCTGGAAACACCATATATTTT.

In its sample, this clonotype was seen a few times. The chain employs TRBV4-1 and TRBJ2-3; 13 bases line up with TRBD2. V lost 3 bases, J lost 5 bases, and 8 bases stayed unmatched. Germline assignment: CDR1 MGHRA and CDR2 YSYEKL. This CDR3 contains 17 residues. Here the CDR3 reads CASSQSTSGGARDTQYF. In DNA form, the CDR3 reads TGCGCCAGCAGCCAGTCTACTAGCGGGGGGGCGAGAGATACGCAGTATTTT.

V is TRBV14 and J is TRBJ2-7; 8 nucleotides align to TRBD1. The CDR3 is 15 amino acids. V lost 5 bases to trimming and J lost 2 bases; unmatched junction nucleotides: 8. The germline gives CDR1 SGHDN, CDR2 FVKESK. The CDR3 nucleotides are TGTGCCAGCAGCTCGGACAGGGCGAACCCCTACGAGCAGTACTTC. It codes for CASSSDRANPYEQYF. The variable domain in full, with the rest retrieved from reference TRBV14 and TRBJ2-7, is EAGVTQFPSHSVIEKGQTVTLRCDPISGHDNLYWYRRVMGKEIKFLLHFVKESKQDESGMPNNRFLAERTGGTYSTLKVQPAELEDSGVYFCASSSDRANPYEQYFGPGTRLTVT.

This chain connects TRBV27 to TRBJ2-7; the D is unclear. The V end was cut by 0 bases, the J end by 2 bases, with 11 bases between. Germline CDR1 MNHEY, CDR2 SMNVEV (reference sequence). CDR3 length: 15 amino acids. Here the CDR3 reads CASSLSGVPTYEQYF. The DNA of the CDR3 is TGTGCCAGCAGTTTATCTGGGGTGCCCACCTACGAGCAGTACTTC.

This rearrangement joins TRBV3-1 to TRBJ1-2; D is perhaps TRBD1 (6 bases). Trimming cost V 3 bases and J 6 bases, with 14 bases left between them. Looked up from germline, CDR1 is LGHDT and CDR2 is YNNKEL (reference sequence). This CDR3 is 14 amino acids long. CDR3 DNA: TGTGCCAGCAGCCAGGACAGTTGGAGGGATGGCTACACCTTC. Protein product: CASSQDSWRDGYTF.

This clonotype was detected only once. The V call is TRBV4-1, the J call TRBJ2-7, with 9 bases that match TRBD2. The CDR3 consists of 14 residues. Germline V gives CDR1 MGHRA, CDR2 YSYEKL. The J segment lost 4 bases and the V segment lost 7 bases, leaving 8 bases of the junction unmatched. In nucleotides, the CDR3 is TGCGCCAGCACCCCCGTAGCGGGAGAATACGAGCAGTACTTC. Its protein is CASTPVAGEYEQYF.